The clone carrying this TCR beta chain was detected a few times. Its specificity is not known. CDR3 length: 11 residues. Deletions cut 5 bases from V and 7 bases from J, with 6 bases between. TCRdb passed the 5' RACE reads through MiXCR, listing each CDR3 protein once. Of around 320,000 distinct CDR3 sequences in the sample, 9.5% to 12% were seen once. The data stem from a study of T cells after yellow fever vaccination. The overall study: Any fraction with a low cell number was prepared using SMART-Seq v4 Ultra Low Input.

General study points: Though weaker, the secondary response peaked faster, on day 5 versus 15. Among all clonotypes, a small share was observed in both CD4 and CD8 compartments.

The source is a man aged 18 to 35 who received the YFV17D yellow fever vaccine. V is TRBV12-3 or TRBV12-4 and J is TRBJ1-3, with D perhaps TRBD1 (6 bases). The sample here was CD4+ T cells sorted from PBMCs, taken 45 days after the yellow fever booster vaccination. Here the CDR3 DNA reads TGTGCCAGCAGTCAGGGGAACACCATATATTTT. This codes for CASSQGNTIYF.